This T cell receptor (beta chain) emerged from a study of T cells in tuberculosis (dated by TCRdb to the late 2010s). For context, the study as a whole: In the study, CD1B tetramers and high-throughput TCR immunosequencing were combined to characterize T cells specific for the mycobacterial lipid antigen glucose monomycolate (GMM). In a South African clinical cohort, IGRA-negative adolescents, IGRA-positive adolescents with latent tuberculosis and adults with active tuberculosis were compared, with fewer than eleven people in each group. PBMC from patients with active tuberculosis were archived either before the start of standard anti-tuberculosis treatment or within 7 days of starting that treatment. General findings and caveats noted by the study authors: Smaller NN-distances were partly driven by shorter CDR3-alpha lengths in active tuberculosis patients, and statistical significance was not reached for the TCR-beta difference. A classifier using the diverse GMM-specific repertoire reached roughly 90% accuracy (AUROC under 0.95), compared with 60% to 75% accuracy using GEM motif frequencies. Compared with IGRA-negative controls, TCR-alpha repertoires from active tuberculosis had smaller mean NN-distances to GMM-specific TCRs, which suggests clonal expansion of these TCRs. Clinical samples were chosen by availability of cryopreserved specimens, and active tuberculosis cases were adults while controls were adolescents.

The time point label, read with the paper, signifies: new active TB diagnosis, blood taken before or within 7 days of starting treatment. The active tuberculosis patients were newly diagnosed, HIV-seronegative South African adults aged 18 years or older. Confirmation of active tuberculosis was obtained by positive sputum smear microscopy and/or positive M. tuberculosis culture. Immunosequencing was performed on unsorted cryopreserved PBMC, with around 100,000 T cells per clinical donor covered on average. This clone was recorded once. Its antigen is unknown. The sample holds no much larger clone one base away, and base qualities are not on file. TCR libraries were generated with the immunoSEQ multiplex PCR assay, using TCR-beta and/or TCR-alpha/delta assays for each sample. The Illumina high-throughput platform was used to sequence the amplified TCR libraries. The original methods were these. Clustering and dimensionality reduction were performed using pairwise TCRdist distances among GMM-specific receptors from ex vivo sorted or in vitro expanded T cells. The score assigned to each clinical repertoire was mean NN-distance, meaning the average TCRdist to the nearest 10% of tetramer-positive reference sequences. To compute GEM TCR motif frequency, the fraction of unique TCRs matching known GEM sequences by V/J usage and CDR3 length was calculated. Linear discriminant analysis with leave-one-out cross-validation, implemented in scikit-learn, was used to classify active tuberculosis. TCRdb stores this immuneACCESS table with in-frame sequences only. Part of the clones is absent; in the studies checked, under half of the shortfall reflects unresolved V genes, and no reason is known for the rest. That table furnishes V, J and clone size, whereas the DNA furnished D and trimming. For this sample the table gives about 50,000 clones, of which 90% to 95% were detected only once. The top ten hold more than 1.2% of the sample.

The CDR3 runs 16 amino acids, cysteine and phenylalanine included. Only the CDR3 region is kept as DNA, spanning 48 bases read in frame from base 1. V trim: 6 bases; J trim: 0 bases; unmatched bases: 10. Per the germline V gene (reference sequence), MNHEY is the CDR1 and SMNVEV is the CDR2. The V and J genes are TRBV27 and TRBJ1-1; 7 bases in between match TRBD1. This receptor was obtained from an adult with tuberculosis. The sequences come from PBMCs, collected at tuberculosis diagnosis. The CDR3 region reads CASRLGGAGMNTEAFF. The nucleotide sequence is given as TGTGCCAGCAGACTAGGGGGCGCGGGGATGAACACTGAAGCTTTCTTT.